The source of this T cell receptor (beta chain) is a study of blood T cell repertoires in COVID-19. The overall study: The United States, Italy and Spain were the sources of the acute and convalescent COVID-19 samples. From T cells, B-cell-depleted T cells, or PBMCs came the material, which was cDNA or gDNA.

Participants' own reports of clinical history determined their cohort assignment. Participants in the exposed group had met a COVID-19 case in the 2 weeks before joining the study. The germline V and J ends were trimmed by 5 bases and 5 bases, with 10 bases remaining between them. The CDR3 runs 13 residues. Germline V gene lookup returns CDR1 SGHAT and CDR2 FQNNGV. The repertoire was sequenced with immunoSEQ multiplex PCR; TCRdb's copy has only in-frame clones and lacks some. The data show some 320,000 clones, 90% to 95% seen once. V gene TRBV11-2 combines with J gene TRBJ1-5; tentative D call: TRBD1 (5 bases). Material for sequencing was PBMCs or T cells enriched from blood (not recorded which). The sequence derives from a woman aged 30 to 39 who had been exposed to COVID-19. CDR3 bases: TGTGCCAGCAGCGCAACAGGCCATCAGCCCCAGCATTTT. This translates into CASSATGHQPQHF.